The entry below gives a single T cell receptor beta chain sequence along with its context. This clonotype has more than one count but fewer than ten. Its antigen target is currently unknown. The sample holds no much larger clone one base away, and base qualities are not on file. The sample is drawn from a study of T cells in Graves' hyperthyroidism and ophthalmopathy (dated by TCRdb to the late 2010s). The study in broad terms: Peripheral blood samples were taken at initial diagnosis, before any treatment was given. According to the paper, TCR Vbeta CDR3 sequencing was carried out on approximately 140 peripheral blood samples, which came from 40 to 45 ophthalmopathy, around 75 hyperthyroidism and 17 progressor patients. Once sampling was done, hyperthyroidism patients were given methimazole at a starting dose of 30 mg daily, whereas ophthalmopathy patients were given high-dose intravenous methylprednisolone. In several Graves' hyperthyroidism patients, the study also compared T-cell repertoires from thyroid tissue with T-cell repertoires from blood. Prospective prediction of ophthalmopathy was tested in an independent validation cohort consisting of fewer than 20 hyperthyroidism patients and approximately 16 patients who later progressed to ophthalmopathy. To identify TCR V-J signatures that set the groups apart, the researchers used a discovery cohort of about a hundred patients, made up of 40 to 45 with Graves' ophthalmopathy and 57 with stable Graves' hyperthyroidism. For training and testing, the 100 or so patients in the discovery cohort were randomly divided in a 7:3 ratio. Overall results and qualifications from the work: A model built on a 13 V-J signature distinguished ophthalmopathy from stable hyperthyroidism, reaching roughly 88% sensitivity and under 84% specificity in cross-validation and 80%/75% in testing. During validation, the model predicted progression to ophthalmopathy a median of roughly six months ahead of onset, with almost 71% sensitivity and almost 75% specificity. Blood samples also contained most of the expanded thyroid clonotypes (frequency above 0.001), which suggests that blood repertoires may reflect thyroid immune responses. No statistical method was used to fix the sample size in advance, and group allocation was not hidden from the investigators.

Germline trimming amounts to 3 bases on V and 0 bases on J, with 6 as the count of junction bases outside the gene matches. The CDR3, from cysteine to phenylalanine, totals 18 residues. The read is trimmed to its CDR3 DNA, 54 bases read in frame from base 1. CDR1 and CDR2, per the germline V gene, are SGHVS and FQNEAQ. Ophthalmopathy patients had moderately to severely active disease, with a Clinical Activity Score of 3 or more, a NOSPECS grade of 4 or more, and a disease duration of less than 3 months. Exclusion was applied to patients with uncontrolled infections, other autoimmune diseases, pregnancy or lactation. Diagnoses were based on clinical symptoms, serum thyroxine and TRAb, thyroid ultrasound and orbital computed tomography. PBMCs were isolated from 7.5 to 10 ml of fresh peripheral blood by Ficoll-Paque density gradient centrifugation. Total RNA was extracted with Trizol reagent, and quality was checked on an Agilent 2100 Bioanalyzer.

Amplification of TCR beta CDR3 regions was carried out from RNA transcripts. A first-round RT-PCR of the TCR CDR3 used the HTBI primer set with the Qiagen OneStep RT-PCR kit. A second multiplex PCR round built the libraries, followed by size selection and purification. The libraries were sequenced on an Illumina HiSeq2000 using paired-end 100 bp reads. In the original analysis: SOAPnuke was used to process the raw data, with reads discarded if the reads contained adapters or uncalled bases, had a mean Phred below 15, or lacked an exact constant-primer or identifier match. COPE v1.2.5 was used to merge the high-quality paired reads, and each unique nucleotide sequence was defined as a clonotype. Clonotypes were aligned to IMGT TRBV, TRBD and TRBJ reference segments using MiTCR v1.1. Analysis was restricted to V-J combinations with a frequency above 0.0001, which covered approximately 99% of repertoires. A TCS score was defined as the ratio of F50 (clonal expansion) to E x V (chaos), with BLOSUM62-based TCRdist applied between CDR3 peptides within each V-J. Welch's t-statistics and random forest reduced around 510 V-J features to 13, which were used in a naive Bayes classifier (R e1071). In TCRdb, the public reads were trimmed at Q25 with fastp and aligned with MiXCR, with productive beta chains retained. Entries are consolidated by CDR3 protein sequence, retaining the most common genes and DNA. TCRdb's processing, not the authors' own work, is the source of the V and J calls. Within this sample are roughly 250,000 distinct CDR3 sequences, with around 20% of them counted one time only. The top ten clones comprise roughly 60% of the sample.

The rearranged chain carries TRBV7-8 and TRBJ2-2; TRBD2 lines up with 11 middle nucleotides. The source material was blood. The receptor was isolated from a man aged 30 to 39 with Graves' ophthalmopathy. The bases are TGTGCCAGCAGCTTTACCGGGACTAGCGGACCGAACACCGGGGAGCTGTTTTTT. Its amino acids are CASSFTGTSGPNTGELFF.